What follows is one T cell receptor (beta chain) and its context. The antigen is undetermined. MiXCR, run by TCRdb on the 5' RACE reads, gives a single entry per CDR3 protein. This table holds some 180,000 distinct CDR3 sequences, about a fifth found once. In germline, CDR1 is MNHEY, CDR2 SVGAGI. V lost 2 bases, J lost 3 bases, and 13 bases lay in between. The CDR3 totals 15 residues. The data are from a study of T-cell memory formation after mild COVID-19. Whole-study results and caveats: Some clones that responded turned up in pre-infection memory, which suggests that cross-reactive memory joined in.

The material sequenced was PBMCs or a T cell subset sorted from them (not recorded which). This TCR derives from a young man who had mild COVID-19 (a few samples of this study predate the infection). Cell type and time point are not known. The V gene is TRBV6-5, the J gene TRBJ1-1; the D gene is possibly TRBD1 (6 bases). The CDR3 DNA follows: TGTGCCAGCAGTTACGGGGGCCAGCTGGACACTGAAGCTTTCTTT. It encodes CASSYGGQLDTEAFF.